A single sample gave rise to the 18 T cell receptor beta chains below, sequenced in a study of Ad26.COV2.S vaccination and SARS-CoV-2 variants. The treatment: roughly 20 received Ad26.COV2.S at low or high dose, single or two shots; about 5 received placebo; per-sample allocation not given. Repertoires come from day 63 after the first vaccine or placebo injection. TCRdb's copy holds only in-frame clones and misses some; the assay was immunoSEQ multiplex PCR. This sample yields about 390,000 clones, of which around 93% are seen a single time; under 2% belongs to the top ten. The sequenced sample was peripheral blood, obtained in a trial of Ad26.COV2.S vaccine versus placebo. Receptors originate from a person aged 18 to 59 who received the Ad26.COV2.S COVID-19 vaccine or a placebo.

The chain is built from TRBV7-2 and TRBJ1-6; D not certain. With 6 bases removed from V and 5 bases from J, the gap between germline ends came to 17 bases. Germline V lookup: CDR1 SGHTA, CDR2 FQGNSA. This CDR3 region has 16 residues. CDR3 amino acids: CASSPQMSSNNSPLHF. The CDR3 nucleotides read TGTGCCAGCAGTCCACAGATGAGTAGTAATAATTCACCCCTCCACTTT.

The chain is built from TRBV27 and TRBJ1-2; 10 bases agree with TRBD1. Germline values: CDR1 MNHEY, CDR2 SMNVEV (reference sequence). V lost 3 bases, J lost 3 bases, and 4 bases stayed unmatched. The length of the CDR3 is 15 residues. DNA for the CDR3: TGTGCCAGCAGTTTTGACGGGACAGGGGACTATGGCTACACCTTC. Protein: CASSFDGTGDYGYTF.

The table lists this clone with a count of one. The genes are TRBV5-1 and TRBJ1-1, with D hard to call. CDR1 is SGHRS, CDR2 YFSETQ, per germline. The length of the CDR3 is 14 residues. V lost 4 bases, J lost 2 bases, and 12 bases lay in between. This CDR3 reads CASSRRQDNTEAFF. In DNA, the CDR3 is TGCGCCAGCAGCCGCAGGCAGGATAACACTGAAGCTTTCTTT.

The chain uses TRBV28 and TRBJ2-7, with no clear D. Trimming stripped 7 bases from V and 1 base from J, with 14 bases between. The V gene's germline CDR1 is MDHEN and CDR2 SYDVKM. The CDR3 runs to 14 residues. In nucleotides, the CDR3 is TGTGCCAGCATCGACGCCAGAGAATCCTACGAGCAGTACTTC. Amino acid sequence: CASIDARESYEQYF.

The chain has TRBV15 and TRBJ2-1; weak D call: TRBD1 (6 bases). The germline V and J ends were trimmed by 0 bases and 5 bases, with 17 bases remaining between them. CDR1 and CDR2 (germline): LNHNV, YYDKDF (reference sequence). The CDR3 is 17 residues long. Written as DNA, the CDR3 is TGTGCCACCAGCAGAGATGTTTTTGTGGACAGAAACAATGAGCAGTTCTTC. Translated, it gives CATSRDVFVDRNNEQFF.

CDR3 in amino acids: CASSQESTQRGSPLHF. The CDR3 DNA reads TGCGCCAGCAGCCAAGAGAGTACGCAGAGGGGATCACCCCTCCACTTT. This chain links TRBV4-3 with TRBJ1-6; D is perhaps TRBD1 (5 bases). The germline gives CDR1 LGHNA, CDR2 YSLEER. V was clipped by 0 bases and J by 10 bases, with 16 bases between them. The CDR3 runs 16 residues.

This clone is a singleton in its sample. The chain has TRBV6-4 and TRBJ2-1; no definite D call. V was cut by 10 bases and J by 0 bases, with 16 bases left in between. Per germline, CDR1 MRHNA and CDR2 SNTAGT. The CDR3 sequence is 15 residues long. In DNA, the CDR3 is TGTGCCACGAGGCGGACGCCGAGCTCCTACAATGAGCAGTTCTTC. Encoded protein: CATRRTPSSYNEQFF.

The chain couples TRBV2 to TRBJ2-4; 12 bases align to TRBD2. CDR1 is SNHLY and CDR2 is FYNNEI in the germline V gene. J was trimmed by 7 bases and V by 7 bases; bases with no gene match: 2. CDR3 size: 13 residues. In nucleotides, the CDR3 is TGTGCCAGCACTAGCGGGGGGGGGAACATTCAGTACTTC. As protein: CASTSGGGNIQYF.

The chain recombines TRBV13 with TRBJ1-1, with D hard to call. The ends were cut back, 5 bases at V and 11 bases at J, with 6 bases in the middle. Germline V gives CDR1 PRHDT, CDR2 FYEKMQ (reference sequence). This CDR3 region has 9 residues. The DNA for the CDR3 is TGTGCCAGCAGCGCCGTTGCTTTCTTT. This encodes CASSAVAFF.

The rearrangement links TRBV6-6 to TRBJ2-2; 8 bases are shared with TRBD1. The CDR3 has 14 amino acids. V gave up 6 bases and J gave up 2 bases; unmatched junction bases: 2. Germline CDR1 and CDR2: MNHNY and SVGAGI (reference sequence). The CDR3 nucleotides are TGTGCCAGCAGGGACAGGGCCAACACCGGGGAGCTGTTTTTT. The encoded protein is CASRDRANTGELFF.

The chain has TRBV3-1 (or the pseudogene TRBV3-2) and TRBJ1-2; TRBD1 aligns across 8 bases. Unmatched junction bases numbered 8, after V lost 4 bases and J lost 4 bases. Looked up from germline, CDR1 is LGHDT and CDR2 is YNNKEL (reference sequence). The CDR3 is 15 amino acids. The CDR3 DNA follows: TGTGCCAGCAGCCCAGTGGGAGGGACAGGCTATGGCTACACCTTC. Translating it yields CASSPVGGTGYGYTF.

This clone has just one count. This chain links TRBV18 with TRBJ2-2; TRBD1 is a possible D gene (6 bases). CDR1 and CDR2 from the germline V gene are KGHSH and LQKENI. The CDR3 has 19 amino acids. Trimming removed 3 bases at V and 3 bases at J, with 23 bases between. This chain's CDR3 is CASSPRDTAGFLDTGELFF. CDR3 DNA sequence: TGTGCCAGCTCACCGAGGGACACAGCCGGTTTTTTGGACACCGGGGAGCTGTTTTTT.

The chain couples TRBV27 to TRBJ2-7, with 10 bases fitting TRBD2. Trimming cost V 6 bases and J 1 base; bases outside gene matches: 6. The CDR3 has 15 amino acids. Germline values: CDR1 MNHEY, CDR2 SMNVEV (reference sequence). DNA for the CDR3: TGTGCCAGCAGGTTAGCGGGGGGCCCTTCCTACGAGCAGTACTTC. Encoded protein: CASRLAGGPSYEQYF.

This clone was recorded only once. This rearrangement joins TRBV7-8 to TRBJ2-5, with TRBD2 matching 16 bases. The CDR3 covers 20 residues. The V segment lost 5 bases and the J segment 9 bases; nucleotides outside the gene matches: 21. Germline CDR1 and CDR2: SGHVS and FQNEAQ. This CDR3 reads CASSKQLRGLAGGPRDPQYF. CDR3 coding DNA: TGTGCCAGCAGCAAACAACTACGGGGACTAGCGGGGGGGCCCAGGGACCCCCAGTACTTC.

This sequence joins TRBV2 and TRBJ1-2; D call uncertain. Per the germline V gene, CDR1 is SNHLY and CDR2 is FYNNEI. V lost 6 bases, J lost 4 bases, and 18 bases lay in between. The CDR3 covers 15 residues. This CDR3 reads CASSNGREGSYGYTF. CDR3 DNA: TGTGCCAGCAGCAATGGGCGGGAGGGAAGCTATGGCTACACCTTC.

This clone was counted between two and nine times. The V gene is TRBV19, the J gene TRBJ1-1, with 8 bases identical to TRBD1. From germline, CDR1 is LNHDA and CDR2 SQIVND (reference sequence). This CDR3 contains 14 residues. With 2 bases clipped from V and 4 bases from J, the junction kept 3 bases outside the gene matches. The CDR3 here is CASSIITGGTEAFF. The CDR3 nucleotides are TGTGCCAGTAGTATAATTACAGGGGGCACTGAAGCTTTCTTT.

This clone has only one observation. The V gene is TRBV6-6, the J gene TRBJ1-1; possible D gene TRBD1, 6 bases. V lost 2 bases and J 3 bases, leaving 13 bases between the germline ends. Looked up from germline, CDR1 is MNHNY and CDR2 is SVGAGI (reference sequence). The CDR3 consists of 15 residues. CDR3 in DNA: TGTGCCAGCAGTTACCAGGGGACTCGGGACACTGAAGCTTTCTTT. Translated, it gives CASSYQGTRDTEAFF.

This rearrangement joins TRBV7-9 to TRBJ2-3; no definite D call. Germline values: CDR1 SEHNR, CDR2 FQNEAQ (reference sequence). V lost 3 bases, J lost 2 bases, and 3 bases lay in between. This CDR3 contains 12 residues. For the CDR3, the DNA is TGTGCCAGCAGCTTGTACACAGATACGCAGTATTTT. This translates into CASSLYTDTQYF.